This paragraph covers one TCR beta chain sequence. In the original workflow: Estimation of nucleated cell counts was performed using reference gene primer amplification. Profiling relied on immunoSEQ multiplex PCR, and the TCRdb table lists in-frame clones only, not all of them. V and J calls and clone size are copied from that table; D and trimming were computed from the DNA. The sample holds roughly 180,000 clones, 80% to 85% seen once. This sample was taken from a study of blood T cell repertoires in COVID-19. Study information: From the United States, Italy and Spain came samples of acute and convalescent COVID-19. T cells, B-cell-depleted T cells, or PBMCs supplied cDNA or gDNA.

The CDR3 has 14 amino acids. Germline CDR1 and CDR2: SGHRS and YFSETQ. V lost 0 bases, J lost 7 bases, and 13 bases lay in between. Specimen: peripheral blood. This receptor was taken from a woman aged 25 to 39 with acute or convalescent COVID-19. V is TRBV5-1 and J is TRBJ1-2; the D is unclear. The chain's CDR3 is CASSLAGSSSGYTF. CDR3 DNA: TGCGCCAGCAGCTTGGCCGGGAGTAGCTCTGGCTACACCTTC.